These 5 T cell receptor beta chains originate from one sample sequenced in a study of regulatory T cells in long-lasting Graves disease. Assembly of TCR beta libraries relied on iRepertoire HTBI primers together with Arm-PCR of CDR3 regions. TCRdb recomputed calls from the multiplex PCR reads with MiXCR, one row per CDR3 protein. The repertoire holds around 400,000 distinct CDR3 sequences, roughly 24% seen once, with approximately 30% in the top ten. Specified time point: persistent/refractory GD, antithyroid drugs over 5 years with positive TRAb. There was RNA extracted from PBMCs, and the TCR library was made from it. The sequencing here drew on peripheral blood mononuclear cells (PBMCs), taken when the disease was refractory, from a patient treated with antithyroid drugs. These receptors came from a woman aged 40 to 50 with Graves disease.

With regard to this clonotype: This may arise from a read error, as a much more abundant clone is one base away. J is TRBJ1-1 and V is TRBV6-2 or TRBV6-3; D unresolved. CDR3 size: 14 residues. Per the germline V gene, CDR1 is MNHEY and CDR2 is SVGEGT. Written as DNA, the CDR3 is TGTGCCAGCACCCCCCCCGGCAGCCCTCACGAAGCTCTCTTT. Translation gives CASTPPGSPHEALF.

This clonotype appeared many times. The V gene is TRBV20-1, the J gene TRBJ2-7; D is unclear. The germline gives CDR1 DFQATT, CDR2 SNEGSKA (reference sequence). The CDR3 sequence is 14 residues long. Deletions cut 5 bases from V and 5 bases from J, with 19 bases between. CDR3 in DNA: TGCAGTGCTTACTTCCTTACCCCCGGGCACGAGCAGTACTTC. Protein product: CSAYFLTPGHEQYF.

This clonotype showed up many times. The genes are TRBV28 and TRBJ1-2, with D possibly TRBD1 on 6 matching bases. The V gene's germline CDR1 is MDHEN and CDR2 SYDVKM. V lost 4 bases and J 14 bases, leaving 14 bases between the germline ends. The CDR3 covers 11 residues. Here the CDR3 reads CASSYGRGQTF. DNA for the CDR3: TGTGCCAGCAGTTACGGTCGGGGGCAAACCTTC.

This clonotype appeared many times. The genes are TRBV28 and TRBJ1-5, with D unclear. V was shortened by 2 bases and J by 5 bases, with 19 bases between the two germline ends. CDR1 is MDHEN and CDR2 is SYDVKM in the germline V gene. CDR3 size: 17 residues. The CDR3 loop reads CASSLRHIVLVYQPQHF. In nucleotides, the CDR3 is TGTGCCAGCAGTTTACGGCATATAGTTTTGGTTTATCAGCCCCAGCATTTT.

The V call is TRBV14, the J call TRBJ2-7; 7 bases align to TRBD2. V lost 6 bases to trimming and J lost 5 bases; unmatched junction nucleotides: 7. Looked up from germline, CDR1 is SGHDN and CDR2 is FVKESK. The CDR3 is made up of 13 amino acids. CDR3 nucleotides: TGTGCCAGCAGACGGACTAGTTCCAACGAGCAGTACTTC. As protein: CASRRTSSNEQYF.